This passage covers 6 T cell receptor beta chains from one sample sequenced in a study of blood T cell repertoires in COVID-19. Only in-frame clones appear in the TCRdb table, and some are missing; sequencing was by immunoSEQ multiplex PCR. The data contain 500,000 or so clones, 87% of them seen just once; the ten biggest clones take up 0.65% to 0.9%. The material sequenced was PBMCs or T cells enriched from blood (not recorded which). All receptors derive from a woman aged 18-29 years who had recovered from COVID-19.

The rearrangement joins TRBV30 to TRBJ1-1; TRBD1 might be the D (5 bases). The germline V gene has CDR1 GTSNPN and CDR2 SVGIG (reference sequence). Trimming removed 5 bases at V and 8 bases at J, with 21 bases between. This CDR3 spans 14 amino acids. In DNA form, the CDR3 reads TGTGCCTGGCGCCCCAAAGGTCCAGGGCCGGAAGCTTTCTTT. Its translation: CAWRPKGPGPEAFF.

The chain's CDR3 is CASSKVAEATNEKLFF. CDR3 coding DNA: TGTGCCAGTAGTAAGGTGGCGGAAGCAACTAATGAAAAACTGTTTTTT. The chain couples TRBV19 to TRBJ1-4; unclear D gene. The CDR3 spans 16 residues. CDR1 and CDR2 from the germline V gene are LNHDA and SQIVND (reference sequence). V lost 4 bases and J lost 0, with 12 bases in between.

Comments on this clone: Other DNA sequences of this sample code for an identical CDR3. The V and J genes are TRBV19 and TRBJ1-1, with D tentatively TRBD1 (5 bases). The V gene lost 0 bases and the J gene lost 3 bases, with 8 bases spanning the gap. From germline, CDR1 is LNHDA and CDR2 SQIVND (reference sequence). The CDR3 is made up of 14 amino acids. Written as DNA, the CDR3 is TGTGCCAGTAGTATAGAGGGGGACTACACTGAAGCTTTCTTT. Amino acids: CASSIEGDYTEAFF.

The V gene is TRBV12-1, the J gene TRBJ1-2; whether TRBD1, the table's D call, matches the DNA was not checked. TRBV12-1 is deemed a pseudogene. The CDR3 contains 15 residues. CDR3 amino acids: CASSFEEGGNYGYTF. DNA of the CDR3: TGTGCCAGCAGCTTTGAGGAAGGGGGCAACTATGGCTACACCTTC.

Details on this clone: One end of the junction does not line up with germline, which may come from a read error. This chain links TRBV7-7 with TRBJ1-2, with D possibly being TRBD1 (5 bases). The CDR3 is made up of 14 amino acids. Germline V lookup: CDR1 SSHAT, CDR2 FNYEAQ (reference sequence). The CDR3 loop reads CASSLAGGNYGYTF. In nucleotides, the CDR3 is TGTGCTAGCAGCTTAGCCGGGGGTAACTATGGCTACACCTTC. Full variable domain (remainder filled in from reference TRBV7-7 and TRBJ1-2): GAGVSQSPRYKVTKRGQDVTLRCDPISSHATLYWYQQALGQGPEFLTYFNYEAQPDKSGLPSDRFSAERPEGSISTLTIQRTEQRDSAMYRCASSLAGGNYGYTFGSGTRLTVV.

V is TRBV5-6 and J is TRBJ1-2; D gene ambiguous. This CDR3 spans 13 amino acids. Looked up from germline, CDR1 is SGHDT and CDR2 is YYEEEE. V shed 3 bases and J shed 1 base, with 7 bases lying between them. The CDR3: CASSSFRNYGYTF. The CDR3 DNA sequence: TGTGCCAGCAGCTCGTTCCGTAACTATGGCTACACCTTC.